These T cell receptor beta chains were read from a single sample in a study of identical twins. TCRdb re-called the 5' RACE reads through MiXCR, storing one row per CDR3 protein. Of roughly 630,000 distinct CDR3 sequences listed, about 7% are singletons. Separately, the same data were catalogued under a study of yellow fever vaccine responses in identical twins.

The sequenced sample consisted of PBMCs. The receptors derive from a woman between 18 and 29 years old in good health. The CDR3 runs from the conserved cysteine through the conserved F or W. D genes are given only for firm matches. Clone size is given for some rows only: seen once, a few or many times, or a class if the clone is expanded.

v_gene	abundance	j_gene	d_gene	CDR3aa	CDR3nt
TRBV5-1	many	TRBJ2-1	-	CASSPGNNNEQFF	TGCGCCAGCAGCCCCGGAAACAACAATGAGCAGTTCTTC
TRBV11-1	-	TRBJ2-5	TRBD2	CASSLNPAGAGETQYF	TGTGCCAGCAGCTTAAATCCTGCGGGAGCGGGAGAGACCCAGTACTTC
TRBV4-1	many	TRBJ2-1	TRBD2	CASSPRLAGGGNEQFF	TGCGCCAGCAGCCCCCGACTAGCGGGAGGTGGGAATGAGCAGTTCTTC
TRBV28	many	TRBJ2-7	-	CASTHGRPYEQYF	TGTGCCAGCACCCACGGGAGACCCTACGAGCAGTACTTC
TRBV5-1	few	TRBJ2-5	TRBD2	CASSHGGAETQYF	TGCGCCAGCAGCCACGGGGGGGCCGAGACCCAGTACTTC
TRBV19	few	TRBJ2-1	-	CASSIEGLSSYNEQFF	TGTGCCAGTAGTATAGAAGGTCTTAGCTCCTACAATGAGCAGTTCTTC
TRBV28	few	TRBJ2-7	TRBD1	CASRGRGYEQYF	TGTGCCAGCAGGGGCAGGGGGTACGAGCAGTACTTC
TRBV7-8	-	TRBJ2-7	TRBD2	CASSSQASGREEQYF	TGTGCCAGCAGCTCACAGGCTAGCGGGAGGGAAGAGCAGTACTTC
TRBV7-2	-	TRBJ1-6	TRBD1	CASSVDRGAYNSPLHF	TGTGCCAGCAGCGTAGACAGGGGGGCCTATAATTCACCCCTCCACTTT
TRBV6-1	many	TRBJ1-2	-	CDSSDHRASYGYTF	TGTGACAGCAGTGATCACAGGGCTAGCTATGGCTACACCTTC
TRBV2	few	TRBJ2-1	TRBD2	CASSTGLAGTNNEQFF	TGTGCCAGCAGCACCGGACTAGCGGGCACTAACAATGAGCAGTTCTTC
TRBV20-1	few	TRBJ2-3	-	CSARVRGTYPGTDTQYF	TGCAGTGCTAGAGTCCGAGGGACTTACCCAGGCACAGATACGCAGTATTTT
TRBV20-1	-	TRBJ2-3	-	CSARDLAAGTDTQYF	TGCAGTGCTAGAGATCTGGCAGCGGGCACAGATACGCAGTATTTT
TRBV15	few	TRBJ2-5	-	CATSRDPGWSETQYF	TGTGCCACCAGCAGAGACCCTGGTTGGTCCGAGACCCAGTACTTC
TRBV7-8	many	TRBJ2-2	-	CASSLVGGRNTGELFF	TGTGCCAGCAGCTTAGTTGGAGGGAGAAACACCGGGGAGCTGTTTTTT
TRBV6-5	-	TRBJ2-5	-	CASSYSQGEGTQYF	TGTGCCAGCAGTTACAGTCAGGGCGAAGGGACCCAGTACTTC
TRBV5-1	many	TRBJ2-2	-	CASRTTGFGTGELFF	TGCGCCAGCAGAACAACAGGGTTCGGCACCGGGGAGCTGTTTTTT
TRBV5-6	many	TRBJ2-1	TRBD1	CASRRVGQLYNEQFF	TGTGCCAGCAGGAGGGTGGGACAGCTTTACAATGAGCAGTTCTTC
TRBV6-5	many	TRBJ2-1	-	CASSFLLGNEQFF	TGTGCCAGCAGTTTTCTGTTGGGGAATGAGCAGTTCTTC
TRBV12-3/TRBV12-4	many	TRBJ1-5	TRBD1	CASSWRGRLQPQHF	TGTGCCAGCAGTTGGAGGGGGCGGCTTCAGCCCCAGCATTTT
TRBV12-3/TRBV12-4	many	TRBJ2-1	-	CASRSVGGTYNEQFF	TGTGCCAGCAGATCGGTAGGGGGGACCTACAATGAGCAGTTCTTC
TRBV11-1	few	TRBJ2-7	-	CASSKGGTGTLGGRDEQYF	TGTGCCAGCAGCAAAGGGGGGACGGGGACCCTAGGAGGTCGCGACGAGCAGTACTTC
TRBV28	many	TRBJ1-1	TRBD1	CASSLGQGWAEAFF	TGTGCCAGCAGTTTGGGACAGGGGTGGGCTGAAGCTTTCTTT
TRBV11-2	few	TRBJ2-1	TRBD2	CASSLDASGANEQFF	TGTGCCAGCAGCTTAGATGCTAGCGGGGCCAATGAGCAGTTCTTC
TRBV29-1	few	TRBJ1-1	-	CSVVLHEAFF	TGCAGCGTTGTGCTCCATGAAGCTTTCTTT
TRBV5-4	-	TRBJ1-6	-	CASSLVTENSPLHF	TGTGCCAGCAGCTTGGTAACAGAAAATTCACCCCTCCACTTT
TRBV29-1	few	TRBJ1-3	-	CSVEQSSGNTIYF	TGCAGCGTAGAACAGAGCTCTGGAAACACCATATATTTT
TRBV12-3/TRBV12-4	few	TRBJ1-2	-	CASTLDGNYGYTF	TGTGCCAGCACCCTCGACGGAAACTATGGCTACACCTTC
TRBV7-9	many	TRBJ2-1	TRBD2	CASSLQAGGLPYNEQFF	TGTGCCAGCAGTCTTCAAGCGGGGGGGCTACCCTACAATGAGCAGTTCTTC
TRBV20-1	-	TRBJ2-7	-	CCARDNLQDVSYEQYF	TGCTGTGCTAGAGATAACCTACAGGACGTCTCCTACGAGCAGTACTTC
TRBV12-3/TRBV12-4	-	TRBJ2-3	-	CASSFGGSDTDTQYF	TGTGCCAGCAGTTTCGGCGGAAGCGACACAGATACGCAGTATTTT
TRBV6-1	-	TRBJ2-6	-	CARSEVWGTGANVLTF	TGTGCCAGAAGTGAGGTCTGGGGGACTGGGGCCAACGTCCTGACTTTC
TRBV12-3/TRBV12-4	many	TRBJ2-1	-	CASYQGGNEQFF	TGTGCCAGCTACCAAGGGGGCAATGAGCAGTTCTTC
TRBV7-6	few	TRBJ2-5	-	CASSRERGANQETQYF	TGTGCCAGCAGCCGCGAACGGGGGGCCAACCAAGAGACCCAGTACTTC
TRBV4-1	few	TRBJ2-1	-	CASSQESGWEQFF	TGCGCCAGCAGCCAAGAATCTGGGTGGGAGCAGTTCTTC
TRBV5-1	many	TRBJ2-3	TRBD1	CASSSGTGGDTQYF	TGCGCCAGCAGCTCCGGGACAGGGGGAGATACGCAGTATTTT
TRBV6-1	few	TRBJ1-4	-	CASRGIRASDEKLFF	TGTGCCAGCAGGGGGATCAGGGCCTCAGATGAAAAACTGTTTTTT
TRBV20-1	-	TRBJ2-7	-	CSASYPPLLYEQYF	TGCAGTGCTAGTTACCCTCCTCTACTCTACGAGCAGTACTTC
TRBV4-1	-	TRBJ2-2	-	CASSQEQANTGELFF	TGCGCCAGCAGCCAAGAACAGGCGAACACCGGGGAGCTGTTTTTT
TRBV11-2	many	TRBJ2-2	TRBD1	CASSLDLRGQANTGELFF	TGTGCCAGCAGCTTAGATCTAAGGGGACAGGCGAACACCGGGGAGCTGTTTTTT
TRBV5-1	few	TRBJ2-1	TRBD2	CASSLAGTSGGQNEQFF	TGCGCCAGCAGCTTGGCCGGGACTAGCGGGGGGCAGAATGAGCAGTTCTTC
TRBV24-1	many	TRBJ2-3	-	CATSDLPGTSAITDTQYF	TGTGCCACCAGTGATTTGCCCGGGACTTCTGCGATCACAGATACGCAGTATTTT
TRBV2	few	TRBJ2-5	TRBD1	CASSEVHPPQDRGRRQTQYF	TGTGCCAGCAGTGAAGTTCATCCCCCTCAGGACAGGGGGCGCCGACAGACCCAGTACTTC
TRBV6-1	few	TRBJ2-7	-	CASSGTGLNEQYF	TGTGCCAGCAGTGGGACGGGTCTAAACGAGCAGTACTTC
TRBV6-2/TRBV6-3	few	TRBJ2-7	-	CASSKHGVAYEQYF	TGTGCCAGCAGTAAACACGGAGTCGCCTACGAGCAGTACTTC
TRBV28	many	TRBJ2-7	-	CASRPRTPRAYEQYF	TGTGCCAGCAGGCCCCGGACCCCAAGGGCATACGAGCAGTACTTC
TRBV20-1	few	TRBJ2-1	TRBD1	CSRGQGEGNEQFF	TGCAGTCGTGGACAGGGGGAGGGCAATGAGCAGTTCTTC
TRBV12-3/TRBV12-4	many	TRBJ1-3	-	CASDGDSGNTIYF	TGTGCCAGCGACGGTGATTCTGGAAACACCATATATTTT
TRBV5-4	-	TRBJ2-3	TRBD2	CASSLVAGATDTQYF	TGTGCCAGCAGCTTGGTAGCGGGTGCCACAGATACGCAGTATTTT
TRBV6-1	-	TRBJ2-2	-	CASSEDGVPAVLGTGELFF	TGTGCCAGCAGTGAAGACGGGGTCCCCGCCGTTTTGGGGACCGGGGAGCTGTTTTTT
TRBV14	few	TRBJ2-5	-	CASSPPREVETQYF	TGTGCCAGCAGCCCTCCCCGGGAAGTCGAGACCCAGTACTTC
TRBV13	-	TRBJ2-3	-	CASSRYGRTSTDTQYF	TGTGCCAGCAGCCGATATGGACGGACTAGCACAGATACGCAGTATTTT
TRBV20-1	few	TRBJ1-6	-	CSARDGTGDNSPLHF	TGCAGTGCTAGAGATGGGACCGGAGATAATTCACCCCTCCACTTT
TRBV10-3	-	TRBJ1-1	-	CASRDGLSVGNTEAFF	TGTGCCTCACGGGACGGATTATCCGTCGGGAACACTGAAGCTTTCTTT
TRBV15	-	TRBJ2-1	TRBD1	CATSRPGGSGNDEQFF	TGTGCCACCAGCAGACCAGGGGGCAGTGGGAACGATGAGCAGTTCTTC
TRBV28	few	TRBJ1-5	TRBD1	CASSPAGQGGRQPQHF	TGTGCCAGCAGTCCCGCGGGACAGGGGGGACGGCAGCCCCAGCATTTT
TRBV5-1	many	TRBJ1-2	-	CASSLESGTNYGYTF	TGCGCCAGCAGCTTGGAATCAGGGACAAACTATGGCTACACCTTC
TRBV10-3	few	TRBJ2-2	-	CAISEMGTGELFF	TGTGCCATCAGTGAGATGGGCACCGGGGAGCTGTTTTTT
TRBV18	-	TRBJ1-2	TRBD1	CASSQQGTNYGYTF	TGTGCCAGCTCACAACAGGGGACTAACTATGGCTACACCTTC
TRBV29-1	-	TRBJ1-1	TRBD1	CSVSGGMNTEAFF	TGCAGCGTGTCAGGGGGGATGAACACTGAAGCTTTCTTT